These 3 T cell receptor beta chains share one sample of origin, sequenced in a study of T cell changes during pregnancy in multiple sclerosis. TCRdb keeps only in-frame clones here, not all; method: immunoSEQ multiplex PCR. The sample lists about 42,000 clones; roughly 96% were seen once. Sequencing was performed on peripheral blood, taken in the second trimester of pregnancy. These receptors all come from a female donor with multiple sclerosis, enrolled in a pregnancy study.

This clone appeared once. The chain joins TRBV4-1 to TRBJ1-5; TRBD1 aligns across 7 bases. The germline CDR1 and CDR2 sequences are MGHRA and YSYEKL. Losses at the gene ends were 8 bases for V and 8 bases for J; bases not matched to a gene: 9. CDR3 length: 13 amino acids. The CDR3 nucleotides read TGCGCCAGCGGCTCACAGGGGATTGAGCCCCAGCATTTT. Its translation: CASGSQGIEPQHF.

The gene calls are TRBV7-2 and TRBJ1-3, with unresolved D. The length of the CDR3 is 14 residues. Trimming left V 1 base short and J 8 bases short, with 12 bases between. From germline, CDR1 is SGHTA and CDR2 FQGNSA. The chain's CDR3 is CASSLVGEMDTIYF. CDR3 nucleotides: TGTGCCAGCAGCTTAGTTGGGGAGATGGACACCATATATTTT. Full variable domain (missing parts from reference TRBV7-2 and TRBJ1-3): GAGVSQSPSNKVTEKGKDVELRCDPISGHTALYWYRQSLGQGLEFLIYFQGNSAPDKSGLPSDRFSAERTGGSVSTLTIQRTQQEDSAVYLCASSLVGEMDTIYFGEGSWLTVV.

The V call is TRBV7-8, the J call TRBJ2-7; 8 positions match TRBD2. Per germline, CDR1 SGHVS and CDR2 FQNEAQ. The CDR3 is 19 residues long. V shed 5 bases and J 2 bases; nucleotides not matched to a gene: 20. CDR3 bases: TGTGCCAGCAGCCGGGCGTTACCGCTTAGCGGGGCGGCAGCCTACGAGCAGTACTTC. Its translation: CASSRALPLSGAAAYEQYF.